Shown below are 13 T cell receptor beta chains from a single sample sequenced in a study of Ad26.COV2.S vaccination and SARS-CoV-2 variants. The treatment was: some 19 received Ad26.COV2.S at low or high dose, single or two shots; about 5 received placebo; per-sample allocation not given. After the first vaccine or placebo injection, samples were drawn on day 63. The protocol was immunoSEQ multiplex PCR, while the TCRdb copy is restricted to in-frame clones and leaves out a portion. The sample has about 350,000 clones, over 75% seen once. Sequences were derived from peripheral blood, sampled in a trial of Ad26.COV2.S vaccine versus placebo. All receptors come from a person between 18 and 65 years old who received the Ad26.COV2.S COVID-19 vaccine or a placebo.

The chain combines TRBV7-2 with TRBJ2-4; no clear D. With 3 bases removed from V and 0 bases from J, the gap between germline ends came to 6 bases. Germline-derived CDR1 and CDR2 are SGHTA and FQGNSA. CDR3 length: 14 residues. In nucleotides, the CDR3 is TGTGCCAGCAGCTTCCGACTAGCCAAAAACATTCAGTACTTC. Translation: CASSFRLAKNIQYF.

The chain carries TRBV6-5 and TRBJ2-7, with 7 bases lining up with TRBD1. Germline V gives CDR1 MNHEY, CDR2 SVGAGI. With V trimmed by 6 bases and J by 2 bases, 10 bases remained unmatched. The CDR3 contains 15 residues. CDR3 sequence: CASRDTGVPTYEQYF. In nucleotides, the CDR3 is TGTGCCAGCAGGGACACAGGGGTCCCCACCTACGAGCAGTACTTC.

This clone was seen more than once but under ten times. This sample includes further DNA sequences coding for the same CDR3. The J gene is TRBJ1-2, the V gene TRBV6-5; no definite D call. Germline CDR1 MNHEY, CDR2 SVGAGI. The V end was cut by 0 bases, the J end by 1 base, with 3 bases between. The CDR3 extends over 13 amino acids. The CDR3 is CASSYSSNYGYTF. The CDR3 DNA sequence: TGTGCCAGCAGTTACTCGAGTAACTATGGCTACACCTTC.

The rearrangement joins TRBV27 to TRBJ1-2, with D unclear. The V gene lost 5 bases and the J gene lost 6 bases, with 10 bases spanning the gap. The CDR3 sequence is 12 residues long. From germline, CDR1 is MNHEY and CDR2 SMNVEV (reference sequence). CDR3 DNA: TGTGCCAGCAGTCAGCCCGGGGATGGCTACACCTTC. Protein product: CASSQPGDGYTF.

The chain is built from TRBV19 and TRBJ2-5; a weak D match, TRBD1 (5 bases). CDR3 size: 14 residues. CDR1 and CDR2 from the germline V gene are LNHDA and SQIVND (reference sequence). Deletions cut 3 bases from V and 4 bases from J, with 12 bases between. CDR3 loop: CASSMNRRRETQYF. CDR3 DNA: TGTGCCAGTAGTATGAACAGGCGACGAGAGACCCAGTACTTC.

The V gene is TRBV21-1, the J gene TRBJ2-3; the listed D gene, TRBD2, was not tested against the DNA. TRBV21-1 is deemed a pseudogene. This CDR3 region has 18 residues. The CDR3 DNA reads TGTGCCAGCAGCAAAGCGCTCCCTAGCGGATCTAGCACAGATACGCAGTATTTT. Translated, it gives CASSKALPSGSSTDTQYF.

The chain couples TRBV27 to TRBJ2-7; 7 nucleotides match TRBD1. J lost 1 base, V lost 5 bases, and 8 bases had no gene match. CDR3 size: 15 residues. From germline, CDR1 is MNHEY and CDR2 SMNVEV (reference sequence). The CDR3 is CASSVTEGQSYEQYF. The CDR3 bases are TGTGCCAGCAGTGTCACCGAGGGACAGTCCTACGAGCAGTACTTC.

V and J are TRBV27 and TRBJ1-6, with D uncertain. Trimming took 2 bases from V and 7 from J, leaving 6 bases between them. CDR1 and CDR2 (germline): MNHEY, SMNVEV (reference sequence). This CDR3 contains 13 residues. The CDR3 DNA follows: TGTGCCAGCAGTTTACAGCCAAATTCACCCCTCCACTTT. Amino acids: CASSLQPNSPLHF.

The chain joins TRBV11-3 to TRBJ1-6, with D possibly TRBD1 on 5 matching bases. Trimming left V 0 bases short and J 9 bases short, with 18 bases between. Germline V gives CDR1 SGHNT, CDR2 YENEEA. This CDR3 region has 17 residues. The DNA of the CDR3 is TGTGCCAGCAGCTTAGATCTCCAGGGCACACTCCGTTCACCCCTCCACTTT. Amino acid sequence: CASSLDLQGTLRSPLHF.

This chain joins TRBV15 and TRBJ2-1; 12 bases map to TRBD1. V shed 2 bases and J 0 bases; nucleotides not matched to a gene: 11. The CDR3 is 20 residues long. CDR1 LNHNV and CDR2 YYDKDF come from the germline V gene (reference sequence). CDR3 in DNA: TGTGCCACCAGCAGAAGGCCGGGACAGGGGGCTCGGTCCTCCTACAATGAGCAGTTCTTC. It is translated as CATSRRPGQGARSSYNEQFF.

The chain uses TRBV30 and TRBJ2-3, with 10 bases that match TRBD2. J lost 5 bases, V lost 3 bases, and 8 bases had no gene match. Germline CDR1 is GTSNPN and CDR2 is SVGIG (reference sequence). The CDR3 totals 15 residues. The CDR3 DNA reads as TGTGCCTGGAGCGATAGCGGGGGGCGGCTAGATACGCAGTATTTT. Encoded protein: CAWSDSGGRLDTQYF.

The V and J genes are TRBV6-1 and TRBJ2-2; possible D gene TRBD2, 5 bases. Germline assignment: CDR1 MNHNS and CDR2 SASEGT. CDR3 length: 14 amino acids. Trimming took off 3 bases at V and 5 bases at J, with 10 bases between the two ends. The CDR3 DNA follows: TGTGCCAGCAGTGAGAGAGGGAAAACCGGGGAGCTGTTTTTT. Encoded protein: CASSERGKTGELFF.

This chain connects TRBV19 to TRBJ2-1; 10 bases line up with TRBD2. The CDR3 is 16 residues long. Germline assignment: CDR1 LNHDA and CDR2 SQIVND (reference sequence). The trim removed 6 bases at V and 6 bases at J, leaving 11 bases unmatched. DNA for the CDR3: TGTGCCAGTAGCCAGATGAAAAGCGGGGGGGGCAATGAGCAGTTCTTC. Its translation: CASSQMKSGGGNEQFF. Combining the CDR3 with reference TRBV19 and TRBJ2-1 gives the whole variable domain DGGITQSPKYLFRKEGQNVTLSCEQNLNHDAMYWYRQDPGQGLRLIYYSQIVNDFQKGDIAEGYSVSREKKESFPLTVTSAQKNPTAFYLCASSQMKSGGGNEQFFGPGTRLTVL.